This passage covers 20 T cell receptor beta chains from one sample sequenced in a study of shared clonotypes between healthy human individuals. Sequencing was performed with immunoSEQ multiplex PCR; in TCRdb, only in-frame clones are kept and a portion is missing. The table has 1.5 million to 2.5 million clones, roughly 94% seen once. CD45RO-negative CD8 cells positively selected for CCR7 made up the naive population, which excluded terminally differentiated effector memory CD45RA+ cells. Sequencing input: naive CD8+ T cells sorted from blood. The origin of the receptors is a man aged 18 to 29 in good health.

This rearrangement joins TRBV7-2 to TRBJ2-1; TRBD1 or TRBD2 may be the D gene (5 bases each). Germline lookup yields CDR1 SGHTA and CDR2 FQGNSA. The CDR3 sequence is 15 residues long. Between the trimmed V and J ends, which lost 5 bases and 5 bases, there was a span of 16 bases. CDR3: CASSRTGRGDNEQFF. In DNA, the CDR3 is TGTGCCAGCAGCCGGACGGGACGAGGGGACAATGAGCAGTTCTTC.

Comments on this clone: The sample holds other DNA sequences that translate to the same CDR3. V gene TRBV11-2 combines with J gene TRBJ2-7; the D is unclear. From germline, CDR1 is SGHAT and CDR2 FQNNGV. The length of the CDR3 is 14 residues. V lost 1 base and J 0 bases, leaving 7 bases between the germline ends. CDR3 nucleotide sequence: TGTGCCAGCAGCTTAGGAGGCACCTCCTACGAGCAGTACTTC. Its translation: CASSLGGTSYEQYF.

The J gene is TRBJ2-6, the V gene TRBV9; D remains unclear. From germline, CDR1 is SGDLS and CDR2 YYNGEE. The length of the CDR3 is 16 residues. V lost 0 bases and J 2 bases, leaving 9 bases between the germline ends. The CDR3 DNA reads as TGTGCCAGCAGCGTAGGGGTAGGCGCTGGGGCCAACGTCCTGACTTTC. It yields the protein CASSVGVGAGANVLTF.

This chain joins TRBV15 and TRBJ2-5; D possibly uses TRBD1 or TRBD2 (5 bases each). Looked up from germline, CDR1 is LNHNV and CDR2 is YYDKDF (reference sequence). Trimming removed 5 bases at V and 5 bases at J, with 9 bases between. This CDR3 region has 12 residues. The CDR3 protein is CATSQGTETQYF. The CDR3 nucleotides read TGTGCCACCAGCCAAGGGACGGAGACCCAGTACTTC.

The chain employs TRBV6-5 and TRBJ1-1, with D unresolved. The V and J ends lost 2 bases and 7 bases respectively, with 11 bases between them. The CDR3 runs to 13 residues. The germline CDR1 and CDR2 sequences are MNHEY and SVGAGI. The CDR3 loop is CASSYGSGGEAFF. In nucleotides, the CDR3 is TGTGCCAGCAGTTACGGATCGGGCGGTGAAGCTTTCTTT.

The V gene is TRBV27, the J gene TRBJ2-1; 9 bases align to TRBD1. The germline CDR1 and CDR2 sequences are MNHEY and SMNVEV (reference sequence). The ends lost 1 base at V and 6 bases at J; junction bases unmatched: 4. This CDR3 has 15 residues. The CDR3: CASSLYRGPGNEQFF. The CDR3 coding sequence is TGTGCCAGCAGTTTATACAGGGGGCCGGGCAATGAGCAGTTCTTC.

J is TRBJ2-2 and V is TRBV27; D is perhaps TRBD1 (5 bases). V shed 8 bases and J shed 4 bases, with 11 bases lying between them. The germline V gene has CDR1 MNHEY and CDR2 SMNVEV (reference sequence). The CDR3 totals 13 residues. CDR3 region: CASCVGVTGELFF. For the CDR3, the DNA is TGTGCCAGCTGTGTAGGGGTCACCGGGGAGCTGTTTTTT.

About this clone itself: The same CDR3 also results from other DNA sequences found in this sample. The rearrangement uses TRBV6-5 and TRBJ1-2, with D perhaps TRBD1 (6 bases). Between the trimmed V and J ends, which lost 0 bases and 7 bases, there was a span of 12 bases. CDR1 and CDR2 from the germline V gene are MNHEY and SVGAGI. This CDR3 spans 14 amino acids. CDR3: CASSYSEGGSGYTF. CDR3 in DNA: TGTGCCAGCAGTTACTCGGAGGGGGGCAGTGGCTACACCTTC.

The V call is TRBV11-2, the J call TRBJ2-1; D call uncertain. Trimming stripped 3 bases from V and 5 bases from J, with 8 bases between. Germline CDR1 SGHAT, CDR2 FQNNGV. The CDR3 consists of 13 residues. This CDR3 reads CASSFGWDNEQFF. The DNA of the CDR3 is TGTGCCAGCAGCTTCGGGTGGGACAATGAGCAGTTCTTC.

The genes are TRBV7-9 and TRBJ1-2; tentatively, D is TRBD1 (5 bases). Germline CDR1 and CDR2: SEHNR and FQNEAQ (reference sequence). V shed 4 bases and J shed 6 bases, with 18 bases lying between them. CDR3 size: 15 residues. The CDR3 DNA sequence: TGTGCCAGCAGCTCTTCGGGACTGGCCGAGGATGGCTACACCTTC. Amino acid sequence: CASSSSGLAEDGYTF.

The V and J genes are TRBV7-9 and TRBJ2-2; TRBD2 aligns across 9 bases. The CDR3 spans 13 residues. V shed 7 bases, J shed 5 bases, and the junction held 2 bases outside the gene matches. Germline CDR1 SEHNR, CDR2 FQNEAQ (reference sequence). For the CDR3, the DNA is TGTGCCAGCACCAGCGGGGGGACCGGGGAGCTGTTTTTT. Amino acids: CASTSGGTGELFF. Full variable domain (outside the CDR3, taken from reference TRBV7-9 and TRBJ2-2): DTGVSQNPRHKITKRGQNVTFRCDPISEHNRLYWYRQTLGQGPEFLTYFQNEAQLEKSRLLSDRFSAERPKGSFSTLEIQRTEQGDSAMYLCASTSGGTGELFFGEGSRLTVL.

The chain's CDR3 is CASSLVTGGYEQYF. CDR3 in DNA: TGTGCCAGCAGCTTGGTGACAGGGGGCTACGAGCAGTACTTC. The chain joins TRBV7-8 to TRBJ2-7; 9 bases align to TRBD1. Germline loops: CDR1 SGHVS, CDR2 FQNEAQ. The ends lost 3 bases at V and 3 bases at J; junction bases unmatched: 3. The CDR3 totals 14 residues.

J is TRBJ2-7 and V is TRBV28, with 7 bases lining up with TRBD2. Germline V gives CDR1 MDHEN, CDR2 SYDVKM. The CDR3 consists of 14 residues. After removal of 2 bases from V and 5 bases from J, the junction contained 6 bases not matched to a gene. The CDR3 DNA reads as TGTGCCAGCAGTTTAGGACTAGTCCTCAACGAGCAGTACTTC. It encodes CASSLGLVLNEQYF.

The chain employs TRBV14 and TRBJ1-2, with D hard to call. Germline V gene data show CDR1 as SGHDN and CDR2 as FVKESK. Between the trimmed V and J ends, which lost 5 bases and 6 bases, there was a span of 13 bases. The CDR3 extends over 13 amino acids. The CDR3 region has the DNA TGTGCCAGCAGCGTTCTGCATACCGATGGCTACACCTTC. This gives the protein CASSVLHTDGYTF.

The chain joins TRBV9 to TRBJ2-5, with D unclear. The CDR3 is 15 residues long. With 0 bases removed from V and 5 bases from J, the gap between germline ends came to 14 bases. Looked up from germline, CDR1 is SGDLS and CDR2 is YYNGEE. CDR3 bases: TGTGCCAGCAGCGTAGACGGCAATCCTCAGGAGACCCAGTACTTC. Amino acids: CASSVDGNPQETQYF.

In this sample, this clone turned up once. At one boundary the junction diverges from the germline segment, which might be a read error. The V and J genes are TRBV7-9 and TRBJ2-7, with 7 positions matching TRBD2. Germline CDR1 reads SEHNR; CDR2 reads FQNEAQ (reference sequence). The CDR3 is 13 amino acids. CDR3 loop: CASGPLGDYGQYF. The CDR3 region has the DNA TGTGCCAGCGGACCACTAGGGGACTACGGGCAGTACTTC.

J is TRBJ1-1 and V is TRBV6-5; the D gene is possibly TRBD1 (5 bases). V lost 5 bases and J lost 4, with 11 bases in between. Germline V gene lookup returns CDR1 MNHEY and CDR2 SVGAGI. CDR3 size: 13 residues. In DNA form, the CDR3 reads TGTGCCAGCAGTCCAGACAGCGGCACTGAAGCTTTCTTT. Its protein product is CASSPDSGTEAFF.

The V and J genes are TRBV27 and TRBJ1-1; TRBD1 aligns across 7 bases. Germline V lookup: CDR1 MNHEY, CDR2 SMNVEV (reference sequence). With 5 bases clipped from V and 10 bases from J, the junction kept 7 bases outside the gene matches. This CDR3 has 12 residues. The CDR3 DNA reads as TGTGCCAGCAGTACATCGGACAGGACAGCTTTCTTT. Translation gives CASSTSDRTAFF.

The chain carries TRBV4-1 and TRBJ2-1; TRBD2 matches 8 bases. Looked up from germline, CDR1 is MGHRA and CDR2 is YSYEKL. The CDR3 covers 16 residues. With V trimmed by 4 bases and J by 6 bases, 11 bases remained unmatched. This CDR3 is CASSPQGGLVRNEQFF. The CDR3 DNA reads TGCGCCAGCAGCCCCCAAGGGGGACTAGTTCGCAATGAGCAGTTCTTC.

This clone has just a few counts. The chain carries TRBV10-1 and TRBJ2-2; D not certain. V lost 2 bases to trimming and J lost 7 bases, with 2 bases between them. The CDR3 has 11 residues. Germline CDR1 and CDR2: WNHNN and SYGVQD (reference sequence). CDR3 sequence: CASSENGELFF. CDR3 coding DNA: TGCGCCAGCAGTGAGAACGGGGAGCTGTTTTTT.